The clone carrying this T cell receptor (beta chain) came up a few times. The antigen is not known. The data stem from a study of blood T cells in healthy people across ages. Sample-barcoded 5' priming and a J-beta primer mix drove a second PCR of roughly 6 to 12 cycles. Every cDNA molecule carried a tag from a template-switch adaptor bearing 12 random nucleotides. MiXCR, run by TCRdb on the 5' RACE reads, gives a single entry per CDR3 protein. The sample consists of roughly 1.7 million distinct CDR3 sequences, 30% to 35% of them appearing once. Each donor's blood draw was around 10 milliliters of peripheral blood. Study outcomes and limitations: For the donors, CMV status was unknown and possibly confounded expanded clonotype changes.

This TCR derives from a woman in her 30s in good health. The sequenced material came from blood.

CDR3 bases: TGTGCCAGTAGTGCCAACGGTGCCTACTACGAGCAGTACTTC. Translation: CASSANGAYYEQYF. This chain joins TRBV19 and TRBJ2-7; D is unresolved. CDR1 is LNHDA and CDR2 is SQIVND in the germline V gene (reference sequence). V lost 5 bases, J lost 3 bases, and 14 bases lay in between. This CDR3 spans 14 amino acids.